Shown below are 2 T cell receptor beta chains from a single sample sequenced in a study of shared clonotypes between healthy human individuals. Clones were sequenced by immunoSEQ multiplex PCR, and TCRdb holds only the in-frame ones, with some missing. The table lists approximately 100,000 clones, about 72% of them singletons. Sequenced: memory CD8+ T cells sorted from blood. The subset was: CD45RO+ cells pooled with CCR7-negative TemRA cells. These receptor sequences come from a woman younger than 45 in good health.

This clone has a single count. The chain joins TRBV5-1 to TRBJ2-3; 7 bases agree with TRBD1. Germline-derived CDR1 and CDR2 are SGHRS and YFSETQ. This CDR3 is built from 15 residues. The J segment lost 1 base and the V segment lost 4 bases, leaving 6 bases of the junction unmatched. CDR3 residues: CASSEGAGGTDTQYF. CDR3 nucleotides: TGCGCCAGCAGCGAGGGGGCAGGAGGCACAGATACGCAGTATTTT.

The chain carries TRBV7-2 and TRBJ1-2; D is undetermined. The germline gives CDR1 SGHTA, CDR2 FQGNSA. V gave up 5 bases and J gave up 0 bases, with 16 bases separating them. The CDR3 totals 16 residues. The CDR3 DNA reads TGTGCCAGCAGCACCTCCAGACCGAAAGCTAACTATGGCTACACCTTC. Translating gives CASSTSRPKANYGYTF.